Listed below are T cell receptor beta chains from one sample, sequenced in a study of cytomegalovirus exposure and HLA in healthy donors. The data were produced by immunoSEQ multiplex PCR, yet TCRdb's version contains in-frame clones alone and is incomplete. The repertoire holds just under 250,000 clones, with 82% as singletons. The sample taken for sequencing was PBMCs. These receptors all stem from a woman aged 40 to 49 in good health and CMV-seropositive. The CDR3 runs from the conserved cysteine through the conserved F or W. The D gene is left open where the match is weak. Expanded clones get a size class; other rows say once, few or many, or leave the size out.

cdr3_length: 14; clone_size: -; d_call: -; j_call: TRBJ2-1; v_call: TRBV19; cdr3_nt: TGTGCCAGTACCCAGCGCTACACCCGAGCGGAGCAGTTCTTC; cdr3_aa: CASTQRYTRAEQFF
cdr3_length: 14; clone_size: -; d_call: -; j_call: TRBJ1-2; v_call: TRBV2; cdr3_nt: TGTGCCAGCAGCGGCGCTTTACAGATACAGGGCTACACTTTC; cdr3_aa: CASSGALQIQGYTF
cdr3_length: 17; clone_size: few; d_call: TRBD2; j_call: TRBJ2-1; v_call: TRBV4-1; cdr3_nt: TGCGCCAGCAGCCAAGAAGTGGCGGGAGGGGGTAGGGATGAGCAGTTCTTC; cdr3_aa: CASSQEVAGGGRDEQFF
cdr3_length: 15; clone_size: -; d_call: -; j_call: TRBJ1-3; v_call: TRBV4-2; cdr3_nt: TGTGCCAGCAGCCCCGGACTGTTCTCTGGAAACACCATATATTTT; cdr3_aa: CASSPGLFSGNTIYF
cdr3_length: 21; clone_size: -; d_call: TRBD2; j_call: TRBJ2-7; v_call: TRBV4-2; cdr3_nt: TGTGCCAGCAGCCAAGATGGGGGACTAGCGGGGGGGTCCGACGGGGGCTACGAGCAGTACTTC; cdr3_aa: CASSQDGGLAGGSDGGYEQYF
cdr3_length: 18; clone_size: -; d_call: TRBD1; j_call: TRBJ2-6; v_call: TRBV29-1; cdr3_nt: TGCAGCGTAGGGGGCTGGACAGATTCGTACTCTGGGGCCAACGTCCTGACTTTC; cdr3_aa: CSVGGWTDSYSGANVLTF
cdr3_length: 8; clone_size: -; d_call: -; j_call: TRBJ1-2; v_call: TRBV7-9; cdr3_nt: TGTGCCACCCAGGGCGGCACCTTC; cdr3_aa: CATQGGTF
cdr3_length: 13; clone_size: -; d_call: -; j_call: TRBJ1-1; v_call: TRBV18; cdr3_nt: TGTGCCAGCTCACTTCAGGGGAACACTGAAGCTTTCTTT; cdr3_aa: CASSLQGNTEAFF
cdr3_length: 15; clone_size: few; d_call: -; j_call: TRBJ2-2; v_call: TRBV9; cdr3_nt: TGTGCCAGCAGCCCAAGTCGCGTAGACACCGGGGAGCTGTTTTTT; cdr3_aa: CASSPSRVDTGELFF
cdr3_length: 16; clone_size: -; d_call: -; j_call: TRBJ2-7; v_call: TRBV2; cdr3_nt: TGTGCCAGCAGTGAAAGGTATCCCCGAGGGACCTACGAGCAGTACTTC; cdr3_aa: CASSERYPRGTYEQYF
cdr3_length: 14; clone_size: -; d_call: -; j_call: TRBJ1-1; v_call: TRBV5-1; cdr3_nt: TGCGCCAGCAGCTTGGGGAGGGGAGGCGGTGAAGCTTTCTTT; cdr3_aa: CASSLGRGGGEAFF
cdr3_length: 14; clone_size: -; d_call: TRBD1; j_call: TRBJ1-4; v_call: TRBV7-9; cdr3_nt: TGTGCCAGCAGCCGAAGACAGGGGGGAGAAAAACTGTTTTTT; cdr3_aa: CASSRRQGGEKLFF
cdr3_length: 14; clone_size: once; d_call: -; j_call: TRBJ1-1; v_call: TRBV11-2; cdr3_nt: TGTGCCAGCAGCTTAGATGGGGGCGACACTGAAGCTTTCTTT; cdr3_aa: CASSLDGGDTEAFF
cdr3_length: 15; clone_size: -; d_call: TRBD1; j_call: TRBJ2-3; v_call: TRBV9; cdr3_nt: TGTGCCAGCAGGACAGGGGACTCCCACACAGATACGCAGTATTTT; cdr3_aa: CASRTGDSHTDTQYF
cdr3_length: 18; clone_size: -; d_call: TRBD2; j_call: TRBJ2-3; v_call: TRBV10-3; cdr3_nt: TGTGCCATCAGTGAGTCAGGACTAGCGGAAACCCCCACAGATACGCAGTATTTT; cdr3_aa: CAISESGLAETPTDTQYF
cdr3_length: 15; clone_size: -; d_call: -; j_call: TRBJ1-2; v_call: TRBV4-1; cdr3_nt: TGCGCCAGCAGCCCGCTGTTGGGACAACTCTATGGCTACACCTTC; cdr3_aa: CASSPLLGQLYGYTF
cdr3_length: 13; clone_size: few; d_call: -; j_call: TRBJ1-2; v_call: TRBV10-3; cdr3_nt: TGTGCCATCAGTGAAAACGGGTTGTCTGGCTACACCTTC; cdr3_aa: CAISENGLSGYTF
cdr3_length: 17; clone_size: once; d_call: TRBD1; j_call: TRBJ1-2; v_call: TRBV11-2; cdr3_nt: TGTGCCAGCAGCTTAGAAGGGAGGACAGGAGGATTCTATGGCTACACCTTC; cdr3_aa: CASSLEGRTGGFYGYTF
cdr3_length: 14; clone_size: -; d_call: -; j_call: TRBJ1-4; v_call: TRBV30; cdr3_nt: TGTGCCTGGAGTATCGGGGAGGGCTGGGAAAAACTGTTTTTT; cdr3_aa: CAWSIGEGWEKLFF
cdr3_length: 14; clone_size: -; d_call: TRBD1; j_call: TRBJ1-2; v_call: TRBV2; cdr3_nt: TGTGCCAGCAGTGAAGGGCAGGGGGCGCGAGGCTACACCTTC; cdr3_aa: CASSEGQGARGYTF
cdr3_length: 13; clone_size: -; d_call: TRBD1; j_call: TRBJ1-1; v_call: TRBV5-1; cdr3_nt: TGCGCCAGCAGCTACGACAGGGATCAGCGGGCTTTCTTT; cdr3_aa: CASSYDRDQRAFF
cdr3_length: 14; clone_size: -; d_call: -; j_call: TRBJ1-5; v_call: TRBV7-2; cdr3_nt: TGTGCCAGCAGCCCCCAGACAGGTAATCAGCCCCAGCATTTT; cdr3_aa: CASSPQTGNQPQHF